The 4 T cell receptor beta chains reported below all come from one sample, sequenced in a study of shared clonotypes between healthy human individuals. Assay: immunoSEQ multiplex PCR; the TCRdb copy retains only in-frame clones and omits some. This table has some 2.3 million clones, more than 85% appearing once. Sequenced sample: naive CD4+ T cells from PBMCs. Subset defined: CD45RA+ positively selected. The receptors originated from a man aged 18 to 35 in good health. Some clones in this sample may be carry-over from other donors' samples.

The CDR3 region has the DNA TGTGCCAGCAGTTACTCGGTGCCTAGCGGGAGCTATGAGCAGTTCTTC. Its protein product is CASSYSVPSGSYEQFF. The rearrangement uses TRBV6-5 and TRBJ2-1; 10 bases match TRBD2. This CDR3 contains 16 residues. Germline CDR1 and CDR2: MNHEY and SVGAGI. V shed 0 bases and J 8 bases; nucleotides not matched to a gene: 7.

This chain uses TRBV10-3 with TRBJ2-2, with 11 nucleotides matching TRBD2. The germline V gene encodes CDR1 ENHRY and CDR2 SYGVKD. The CDR3 length is 15 residues. The ends lost 6 bases at V and 5 bases at J; junction bases unmatched: 5. This chain's CDR3 is CAIRPLAGDTGELFF. The DNA of the CDR3 is TGTGCCATCAGACCACTAGCGGGAGATACCGGGGAGCTGTTTTTT.

The chain recombines TRBV6-5 with TRBJ2-2; D not certain. Germline V gene data show CDR1 as MNHEY and CDR2 as SVGAGI. The CDR3 runs to 15 residues. V lost 6 bases and J lost 0, with 11 bases in between. The CDR3, as DNA: TGTGCCAGCAGGAGACGGTATGCGAACACCGGGGAGCTGTTTTTT. Its protein product is CASRRRYANTGELFF.

The rearrangement joins TRBV2 to TRBJ2-5; D is possibly TRBD1 or TRBD2 (7 bases each). CDR3 length equals 14 residues. The germline CDR1 and CDR2 sequences are SNHLY and FYNNEI. The ends were cut back, 6 bases at V and 4 bases at J, with 15 bases in the middle. The CDR3 sequence is CASRRTGEGETQYF. CDR3 nucleotide sequence: TGTGCCAGCAGGAGAACAGGGGAGGGAGAGACCCAGTACTTC.